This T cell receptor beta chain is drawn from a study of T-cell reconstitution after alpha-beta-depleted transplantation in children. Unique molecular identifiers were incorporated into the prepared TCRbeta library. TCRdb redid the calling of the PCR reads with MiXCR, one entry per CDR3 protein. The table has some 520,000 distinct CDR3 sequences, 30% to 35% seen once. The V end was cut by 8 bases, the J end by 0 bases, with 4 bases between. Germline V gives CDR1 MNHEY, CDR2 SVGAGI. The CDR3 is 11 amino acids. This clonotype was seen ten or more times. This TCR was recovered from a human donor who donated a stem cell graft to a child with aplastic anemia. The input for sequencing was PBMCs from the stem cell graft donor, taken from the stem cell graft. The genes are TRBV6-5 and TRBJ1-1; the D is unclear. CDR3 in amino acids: CASYMNTEAFF. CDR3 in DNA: TGTGCCAGCTATATGAACACTGAAGCTTTCTTT.